The 22 T cell receptor beta chains below were found in one sample sequenced in a study of response to subunit inactivated influenza vaccine. TCRdb re-derived calls from the RT-PCR reads in MiXCR, one entry per CDR3 protein. The repertoire holds 450,000 to 600,000 distinct CDR3 sequences, with about 7.6% as singletons. The sample here was PBMCs from blood, taken around 25 months after vaccination. These TCRs come from a man aged 50 to 69 who received an inactivated influenza vaccine.

Only a few counts were recorded for this clonotype. The chain carries TRBV4-3 and TRBJ2-1, with 7 bases fitting TRBD2. The CDR3 totals 15 residues. Germline CDR1 and CDR2: LGHNA and YSLEER. The trim removed 3 bases at V and 5 bases at J, leaving 7 bases unmatched. The CDR3 DNA reads TGCGCCAGCAGCCAGCTTAGCGGGTTGAACAATGAGCAGTTCTTC. Its translation is CASSQLSGLNNEQFF.

Many counts were recorded for this clonotype. This chain connects TRBV28 to TRBJ2-7; D gene uncertain. CDR3 length: 14 residues. Germline V gene lookup returns CDR1 MDHEN and CDR2 SYDVKM. Trimming removed 6 bases from V and 1 base from J, with 13 bases in between. The CDR3 DNA reads TGTGCCAGCAGCATGACTCGGTGGTCCTACGAGCAGTACTTC. This translates into CASSMTRWSYEQYF.

This clonotype has just a few counts. In DNA form, the CDR3 reads TGTGCCAGCACCCAGGGCGGGGACCCATTAGAGACCCAGTACTTC. Translated, it gives CASTQGGDPLETQYF. This chain uses TRBV5-8 with TRBJ2-5; tentative D call: TRBD2 (6 bases). Trimming removed 6 bases at V and 4 bases at J, with 19 bases between. CDR1 is SGHTS, CDR2 YDEGEE, per germline. The CDR3 spans 15 residues.

The chain couples TRBV9 to TRBJ2-5; TRBD1 might be the D (5 bases). The germline V gene encodes CDR1 SGDLS and CDR2 YYNGEE. Deletions cut 3 bases from V and 5 bases from J, with 11 bases between. This CDR3 comprises 13 residues. The CDR3: CASSADSWETQYF. CDR3 nucleotide sequence: TGTGCCAGCAGCGCCGACAGCTGGGAGACCCAGTACTTC.

In its sample, this clonotype was seen many times. V usage is TRBV3-1 and J usage is TRBJ2-1, with a possible D match to TRBD1 (6 bases). V dropped 4 bases and J dropped 12 bases, with 16 bases sitting between them. The germline CDR1 and CDR2 sequences are LGHDT and YNNKEL (reference sequence). CDR3 size: 13 residues. CDR3 residues: CASSPFRQGMQFF. CDR3 bases: TGTGCCAGCAGCCCTTTTAGGCAGGGGATGCAGTTCTTC.

This clonotype occurred a few times. The chain links TRBV25-1 to TRBJ1-1, with D uncertain. The V end was cut by 1 base, the J end by 1 base, with 10 bases between. The germline V gene encodes CDR1 MGHDK and CDR2 SYGVNS. The CDR3 covers 15 residues. CDR3 in DNA: TGTGCCAGCAGTGAATTTGGCAGGAGGAACACTGAAGCTTTCTTT. Encoded protein: CASSEFGRRNTEAFF.

This clonotype came up many times. The chain combines TRBV4-3 with TRBJ2-6; D remains ambiguous. Germline V CDR1 and CDR2: LGHNA, YSLEER. There are 17 residues in the CDR3. Between the trimmed V and J ends, which lost 2 bases and 3 bases, there was a span of 14 bases. The CDR3 sequence: CASSQNLVGFGANVLTF. The CDR3 DNA sequence: TGCGCCAGCAGCCAAAATCTCGTGGGGTTTGGGGCCAACGTCCTGACTTTC.

This chain connects TRBV4-3 to TRBJ1-2; TRBD1 aligns across 10 bases. Germline CDR1 LGHNA, CDR2 YSLEER. The ends lost 3 bases at V and 8 bases at J; junction bases unmatched: 9. The CDR3 consists of 15 residues. The CDR3 spells CASSQIPGTGEGYTF. CDR3 bases: TGCGCCAGCAGCCAGATACCAGGGACAGGGGAAGGCTACACCTTC.

The chain recombines TRBV7-9 with TRBJ2-7; D is possibly TRBD1 or TRBD2 (5 bases each). From germline, CDR1 is SEHNR and CDR2 FQNEAQ (reference sequence). CDR3 length: 13 residues. V was shortened by 1 base and J by 7 bases, with 11 bases between the two germline ends. The CDR3 spells CASSLVPREEQYF. DNA for the CDR3: TGTGCCAGCAGCTTAGTTCCCAGGGAGGAGCAGTACTTC.

The table lists this clonotype with many counts. The chain combines TRBV12-3 or TRBV12-4 with TRBJ2-7; 7 bases fit TRBD1. Unmatched junction bases numbered 6, after V lost 5 bases and J lost 2 bases. The CDR3 covers 14 residues. The CDR3, as DNA: TGTGCCAGCAGTGCCGGACAGGATACCTACGAGCAGTACTTC. Protein sequence: CASSAGQDTYEQYF.

At least ten counts were recorded for this clonotype. J is TRBJ2-5 and V is TRBV20-1, with TRBD1 matching over 9 bases. The CDR3 is made up of 13 amino acids. V shed 0 bases, J shed 4 bases, and the junction held 0 bases outside the gene matches. Germline values: CDR1 DFQATT, CDR2 SNEGSKA (reference sequence). The CDR3 loop reads CSAREGQGETQYF. The CDR3 DNA reads TGCAGTGCTAGAGAGGGACAGGGAGAGACCCAGTACTTC.

The J gene is TRBJ2-2, the V gene TRBV7-8; D is perhaps TRBD1 (5 bases). V lost 2 bases and J 6 bases, leaving 10 bases between the germline ends. Germline V gene data show CDR1 as SGHVS and CDR2 as FQNEAQ. The CDR3 is 14 residues long. CDR3 sequence reads: CASSLNGAAGELFF. The CDR3, as DNA: TGTGCCAGCAGCTTAAATGGGGCCGCCGGGGAGCTGTTTTTT.

The chain employs TRBV7-2 and TRBJ2-4, with unresolved D. V was pared by 4 bases and J by 5 bases, with 12 bases between. CDR1 is SGHTA, CDR2 FQGNSA, per germline. CDR3 length: 14 residues. This chain's CDR3 is CASSSQSSQNIQYF. As DNA, the CDR3 is TGTGCCAGCAGCTCCCAGAGTAGTCAAAACATTCAGTACTTC.

The chain is built from TRBV9 and TRBJ2-5, with TRBD2 identical over 8 bases. Germline V gene data show CDR1 as SGDLS and CDR2 as YYNGEE. Unmatched junction bases numbered 10, after V lost 4 bases and J lost 5 bases. This CDR3 contains 15 residues. CDR3 DNA sequence: TGTGCCAGCAGCCCAGGACTAGCTTCTGGTGAGACCCAGTACTTC. It codes for CASSPGLASGETQYF.

There are many counts of this clonotype. V usage is TRBV7-2 and J usage is TRBJ2-5; D is possibly TRBD1 or TRBD2 (6 bases each). The CDR3 loop spans 16 amino acids. V gave up 4 bases and J gave up 1 base, with 16 bases separating them. Looked up from germline, CDR1 is SGHTA and CDR2 is FQGNSA. The CDR3 loop reads CASSSQGGYLQETQYF. CDR3 sequence (DNA): TGTGCCAGCAGCTCACAAGGGGGGTACCTCCAAGAGACCCAGTACTTC.

This sequence joins TRBV10-3 and TRBJ2-2, with D possibly TRBD2 on 5 matching bases. Trimming left V 7 bases short and J 0 bases short, with 9 bases between. Germline CDR1 ENHRY, CDR2 SYGVKD. This CDR3 contains 14 residues. The CDR3 sequence is CAITREANTGELFF. CDR3 sequence (DNA): TGTGCCATCACGAGGGAAGCGAACACCGGGGAGCTGTTTTTT.

The rearrangement links TRBV3-1 to TRBJ2-3; D gene unclear. The CDR3 runs 14 residues. V shed 2 bases and J shed 0 bases, with 6 bases lying between them. Germline CDR1 reads LGHDT; CDR2 reads YNNKEL (reference sequence). DNA of the CDR3: TGTGCCAGCAGCCAACGACTCAGCACAGATACGCAGTATTTT. This encodes CASSQRLSTDTQYF.

In its sample, this clonotype was seen a few times. This chain connects TRBV20-1 to TRBJ1-1; D is undetermined. The CDR3 runs 12 residues. Germline V lookup: CDR1 DFQATT, CDR2 SNEGSKA (reference sequence). V was clipped by 6 bases and J by 1 base, with 9 bases between them. CDR3 residues: CSAALGNTEAFF. The CDR3 nucleotides are TGCAGTGCGGCACTTGGGAACACTGAAGCTTTCTTT.

This clonotype showed up just a few times. The genes are TRBV5-1 and TRBJ2-3; unclear D gene. The CDR3 is made up of 16 amino acids. Trimming took off 6 bases at V and 2 bases at J, with 19 bases between the two ends. CDR1 and CDR2 (germline): SGHRS, YFSETQ. For the CDR3, the DNA is TGCGCCAGCATGACACGGCCTCGCAACCCCACAGATACGCAGTATTTT. It is translated as CASMTRPRNPTDTQYF.

This clonotype was found many times. This chain joins TRBV20-1 and TRBJ2-1; D unresolved. The germline CDR1 and CDR2 sequences are DFQATT and SNEGSKA (reference sequence). The CDR3 runs 14 residues. Trimming cost V 1 base and J 2 bases, with 9 bases left between them. The CDR3 loop is CSARAYFTYNEQFF. In DNA form, the CDR3 reads TGCAGTGCTAGAGCCTATTTCACCTACAATGAGCAGTTCTTC.

The chain combines TRBV28 with TRBJ1-1; D remains ambiguous. The CDR3 consists of 15 residues. Germline V lookup: CDR1 MDHEN, CDR2 SYDVKM. V was trimmed by 5 bases and J by 1 base, leaving 14 bases between them. The DNA of the CDR3 is TGTGCCAGCAGTAGCCGTAAAGGGCAGAACACTGAAGCTTTCTTT. It yields the protein CASSSRKGQNTEAFF. Supplemented by reference TRBV28 and TRBJ1-1, the full variable domain reads DVKVTQSSRYLVKRTGEKVFLECVQDMDHENMFWYRQDPGLGLRLIYFSYDVKMKEKGDIPEGYSVSREKKERFSLILESASTNQTSMYLCASSSRKGQNTEAFFGQGTRLTVV.

This clonotype was picked up a small number of times. The chain links TRBV5-5 to TRBJ2-2; unclear D gene. There are 16 residues in the CDR3. Germline CDR1 and CDR2: SGHKS and YYEKEE (reference sequence). V was trimmed by 3 bases and J by 4 bases, leaving 16 bases between them. In DNA, the CDR3 is TGTGCCAGCAGCTCGCCGGGTCCCATAATCACCGGGGAGCTGTTTTTT. This sequence encodes CASSSPGPIITGELFF. The full variable domain, with the rest looked up from reference TRBV5-5 and TRBJ2-2, is DAGVTQSPTHLIKTRGQQVTLRCSPISGHKSVSWYQQVLGQGPQFIFQYYEKEERGRGNFPDRFSARQFPNYSSELNVNALLLGDSALYLCASSSPGPIITGELFFGEGSRLTVL.